The 22 T cell receptor beta chains presented below share a single source sample, sequenced in a study of cytomegalovirus exposure and HLA in healthy donors. Amplification used 60 Vbeta primers and 13 Jbeta primers. TCRdb keeps only in-frame clones here, not all; method: immunoSEQ multiplex PCR. The table shows 150,000 to 200,000 clones, with approximately 78% occurring only once. Sequences were obtained from PBMCs. These receptors were obtained from a woman aged 45-60 years in good health and CMV-seropositive.

The rearrangement links TRBV5-1 to TRBJ1-2; 9 nucleotides agree with TRBD1. V trimming: 3 bases; J trimming: 4 bases; junction bases outside the gene matches: 7. CDR3 length equals 15 residues. From germline, CDR1 is SGHRS and CDR2 YFSETQ. CDR3 bases: TGCGCCAGCAGCTCGATGGGACAGGGTGGCTATGGCTACACCTTC. This sequence encodes CASSSMGQGGYGYTF.

This chain connects TRBV19 to TRBJ1-1, with D possibly matching TRBD1 (5 bases). CDR1 and CDR2 from the germline V gene are LNHDA and SQIVND (reference sequence). V lost 6 bases and J 0 bases, leaving 14 bases between the germline ends. The CDR3 length is 15 residues. CDR3 DNA sequence: TGTGCCAGTAGCCCCACAGGTGGACTGAACACTGAAGCTTTCTTT. Translated, it gives CASSPTGGLNTEAFF.

The chain uses TRBV19 and TRBJ2-7; 12 bases agree with TRBD1. The CDR3 has 15 amino acids. Germline lookup yields CDR1 LNHDA and CDR2 SQIVND (reference sequence). The V gene end was trimmed by 6 bases and the J gene end by 0 bases; junction bases not matched to a gene: 3. CDR3 residues: CASSPGQGASYEQYF. The CDR3 DNA reads TGTGCCAGTAGCCCGGGACAGGGGGCCTCCTACGAGCAGTACTTC.

The rearrangement links TRBV28 to TRBJ2-7; TRBD2 is a possible D gene (6 bases). CDR1 and CDR2 from the germline V gene are MDHEN and SYDVKM. Trimming took 3 bases from V and 0 from J, leaving 15 bases between them. The CDR3 runs to 16 residues. CDR3 DNA sequence: TGTGCCAGCAGTTTGTTGGGAGGTGGGGGCTCCTACGAGCAGTACTTC. Translation gives CASSLLGGGGSYEQYF.

The rearrangement uses TRBV2 and TRBJ1-5; D possibly corresponds to TRBD1 (5 bases). V was shortened by 4 bases and J by 7 bases, with 8 bases between the two germline ends. The CDR3 has 12 residues. Germline lookup yields CDR1 SNHLY and CDR2 FYNNEI. CDR3 sequence reads: CASSVRGQPQHF. The CDR3 region has the DNA TGTGCCAGCAGTGTTCGGGGGCAGCCCCAGCATTTT.

The V and J genes are TRBV30 and TRBJ2-5; D might be TRBD1 (5 bases). CDR3 length: 13 amino acids. CDR1 and CDR2 (germline): GTSNPN, SVGIG (reference sequence). The germline V and J ends were trimmed by 0 bases and 4 bases, with 9 bases remaining between them. CDR3 bases: TGTGCCTGGAGTGTCCCAGGGCGAGAGACCCAGTACTTC. It is translated as CAWSVPGRETQYF.

This chain joins TRBV6-6 and TRBJ1-2, with D tentatively TRBD1 (6 bases). There are 12 residues in the CDR3. Germline lookup yields CDR1 MNHNY and CDR2 SVGAGI (reference sequence). Trimming pared 5 bases from V and 2 bases from J, leaving 6 bases between. This CDR3 reads CASSGTNYGYTF. CDR3 nucleotides: TGTGCCAGCAGTGGGACAAACTATGGCTACACCTTC.

DNA of the CDR3: TGTGCCAGCTCACCAAGAGGTAGCTCCTACGAGCAGTACTTC. Its translation: CASSPRGSSYEQYF. The V and J genes are TRBV18 and TRBJ2-7; D gene ambiguous. Trimming pared 2 bases from V and 0 bases from J, leaving 8 bases between. The CDR3 extends over 14 amino acids. The germline V gene encodes CDR1 KGHSH and CDR2 LQKENI.

The gene calls are TRBV5-5 and TRBJ1-5; 8 bases are a match to TRBD1. Germline V gives CDR1 SGHKS, CDR2 YYEKEE (reference sequence). The CDR3 runs to 15 residues. V shed 6 bases and J 2 bases; nucleotides not matched to a gene: 7. CDR3 region: CASNPTGDGNQPQHF. DNA of the CDR3: TGTGCCAGCAACCCGACAGGGGATGGCAATCAGCCCCAGCATTTT.

The gene calls are TRBV7-3 and TRBJ2-1; D possibly corresponds to TRBD1 (5 bases). Germline CDR1 reads SGHTA; CDR2 reads FQGTGA. V lost 4 bases and J 1 base, leaving 8 bases between the germline ends. This CDR3 comprises 14 residues. The CDR3 loop is CASSSGISYNEQFF. The CDR3 DNA reads as TGTGCCAGCAGCTCAGGGATTTCCTACAATGAGCAGTTCTTC.

The genes are TRBV30 and TRBJ1-5, with 8 nucleotides matching TRBD1. CDR3 size: 14 residues. Trimming removed 3 bases from V and 3 bases from J; junction bases left unmatched: 4. From germline, CDR1 is GTSNPN and CDR2 SVGIG (reference sequence). CDR3 sequence (DNA): TGTGCCTGGAGCCACAGGGGGGCCAATCAGCCCCAGCATTTT. It translates to CAWSHRGANQPQHF.

The chain uses TRBV7-2 and TRBJ1-6; D is unresolved. From germline, CDR1 is SGHTA and CDR2 FQGNSA. The CDR3 length is 14 residues. Trimming pared 1 base from V and 9 bases from J, leaving 10 bases between. CDR3 loop: CASSLGAQASPLHF. DNA for the CDR3: TGTGCCAGCAGCTTAGGGGCTCAGGCTTCACCCCTCCACTTT.

This chain connects TRBV10-1 to TRBJ2-1, with 9 bases aligning to TRBD1. This CDR3 has 14 residues. V lost 2 bases, J lost 8 bases, and 4 bases stayed unmatched. CDR1 is WNHNN and CDR2 is SYGVQD in the germline V gene (reference sequence). The CDR3 coding sequence is TGCGCCAGCAGTGAGCGGGACAGGGAGTATGAGCAGTTCTTC. Residues: CASSERDREYEQFF.

This chain joins TRBV30 and TRBJ1-3; D unresolved. The CDR3 totals 12 residues. The V and J ends lost 6 bases and 4 bases respectively, with 10 bases between them. Germline CDR1 reads GTSNPN; CDR2 reads SVGIG (reference sequence). CDR3 nucleotide sequence: TGTGCCTGCCCTGGGCAGGGAAACACCATATATTTT. The encoded protein is CACPGQGNTIYF. Using reference TRBV30 and TRBJ1-3 for the parts outside the CDR3, the full variable domain is SQTIHQWPATLVQPVGSPLSLECTVEGTSNPNLYWYRQAAGRGLQLLFYSVGIGQISSEVPQNLSASRPQDRQFILSSKKLLLSDSGFYLCACPGQGNTIYFGEGSWLTVV.

The V gene is TRBV19, the J gene TRBJ1-2, with 8 positions matching TRBD1. V lost 7 bases to trimming and J lost 4 bases; unmatched junction nucleotides: 8. The CDR3 length is 14 residues. CDR1 and CDR2 from the germline V gene are LNHDA and SQIVND (reference sequence). The CDR3 sequence: CASTPGQASYGYTF. In nucleotides, the CDR3 is TGTGCCAGTACCCCGGGACAGGCGTCCTATGGCTACACCTTC.

The table lists this clone with a few counts. CDR3 nucleotide sequence: TGTGCCAGCTCGTCCGGGACAGGGAACACCGGGGAGCTGTTTTTT. Translated, it gives CASSSGTGNTGELFF. The chain links TRBV18 to TRBJ2-2, with 8 positions matching TRBD1. Looked up from germline, CDR1 is KGHSH and CDR2 is LQKENI. The CDR3 totals 15 residues. Trimming took 6 bases from V and 1 from J; bases not matched to a gene: 4.

This clone was picked up a small number of times. This sequence joins TRBV4-1 and TRBJ1-1, with D perhaps TRBD1 (6 bases). The CDR3 runs 17 residues. CDR1 and CDR2 from the germline V gene are MGHRA and YSYEKL. V was clipped by 1 base and J by 1 base, with 16 bases between them. CDR3 sequence: CASSQGSYPGQNTEAFF. The CDR3 nucleotides are TGCGCCAGCAGCCAAGGGAGCTACCCGGGACAGAACACTGAAGCTTTCTTT.

The chain recombines TRBV27 with TRBJ1-3; 9 bases are a match to TRBD1. The CDR3 length is 16 residues. CDR1 MNHEY and CDR2 SMNVEV come from the germline V gene (reference sequence). Unmatched junction bases numbered 12, after V lost 8 bases and J lost 4 bases. The DNA for the CDR3 is TGTGCCAGCGGGCTCAACGGACAGGGGTCCGGAAACACCATATATTTT. Encoded protein: CASGLNGQGSGNTIYF.

The CDR3 nucleotides read TGTGCCAGCAGCTTGGTGGGGAGGGACAGGCCCGAGCAGTACTTC. Residues: CASSLVGRDRPEQYF. This rearrangement joins TRBV5-6 to TRBJ2-7, with a tentative D call TRBD1 (8 bases). The germline CDR1 and CDR2 sequences are SGHDT and YYEEEE. V lost 0 bases and J lost 6, with 16 bases in between. This CDR3 region has 15 residues.

The chain uses TRBV19 and TRBJ2-1, with D hard to call. Per the germline V gene, CDR1 is LNHDA and CDR2 is SQIVND (reference sequence). V gave up 1 base and J gave up 4 bases, with 11 bases separating them. There are 15 residues in the CDR3. CDR3 in DNA: TGTGCCAGTAGTATAGGAACACAGAATTACAATGAGCAGTTCTTC. It codes for CASSIGTQNYNEQFF.

The rearrangement links TRBV5-5 to TRBJ1-6; the D gene is possibly TRBD1 (5 bases). This CDR3 contains 16 residues. V was pared by 4 bases and J by 7 bases, with 18 bases between. From germline, CDR1 is SGHKS and CDR2 YYEKEE (reference sequence). Written as DNA, the CDR3 is TGTGCCAGCAGCAGGGGTAATCGAGGTGAGAATTCACCCCTCCACTTT. This encodes CASSRGNRGENSPLHF.

V and J are TRBV19 and TRBJ2-1, with 8 bases identical to TRBD2. The CDR3 is 15 residues long. Germline lookup yields CDR1 LNHDA and CDR2 SQIVND (reference sequence). V lost 3 bases, J lost 8 bases, and 9 bases stayed unmatched. The CDR3 DNA reads TGTGCCAGTAGTATTACCCGGGGGGGCTTTTATGAGCAGTTCTTC. Residues: CASSITRGGFYEQFF.